These 17 T cell receptor beta chains were all obtained from the same sample, sequenced in a study of shared clonotypes between healthy human individuals. Produced via immunoSEQ multiplex PCR; TCRdb's table is partial and in-frame only. The sample has 2 million to 2.5 million clones; 93% are singletons. Sequenced: naive CD4+ T cells from PBMCs. The subset: CD45RA+ positively selected. All receptors come from a man aged 18 to 30 in good health. Some clones in this sample may be carry-over from other donors' samples.

The CDR3 region has the DNA TGTGCCAGCACCAGACTAGCGGACAACACCGGGGAGCTGTTTTTT. This codes for CASTRLADNTGELFF. V usage is TRBV5-6 and J usage is TRBJ2-2; 9 positions match TRBD2. The CDR3 has 15 residues. Per the germline V gene, CDR1 is SGHDT and CDR2 is YYEEEE. V lost 6 bases and J lost 2; bases outside the gene matches: 5.

The chain employs TRBV28 and TRBJ2-2; 7 bases agree with TRBD1. Germline CDR1 reads MDHEN; CDR2 reads SYDVKM. Germline trimming cut 6 bases from V and 4 bases from J; bases unmatched to any gene: 11. The CDR3 consists of 16 residues. For the CDR3, the DNA is TGTGCCAGCAGCCCTCGACAGGGCACCAGCACCGGGGAGCTGTTTTTT. This translates into CASSPRQGTSTGELFF.

The rearrangement uses TRBV19 and TRBJ2-3; 12 bases map to TRBD2. CDR1 and CDR2 (germline): LNHDA, SQIVND (reference sequence). The CDR3 has 16 amino acids. J gave up 10 bases and V 3 bases, and 11 bases lay outside the gene matches. The CDR3 here is CASSMAGTSGRTAQYF. CDR3 DNA: TGTGCCAGTAGTATGGCGGGGACTAGCGGGCGAACCGCGCAGTATTTT.

This clone has just a few counts. CDR3 sequence: CASSAMEWGSGYTF. The CDR3 DNA follows: TGCGCCAGCAGCGCAATGGAGTGGGGCAGCGGCTACACCTTC. The V gene is TRBV5-1, the J gene TRBJ1-2, with D possibly being TRBD1 (5 bases). CDR1 is SGHRS and CDR2 is YFSETQ in the germline V gene. The CDR3 is made up of 14 amino acids. Trimming cost V 4 bases and J 8 bases, with 18 bases left between them.

This chain joins TRBV6-5 and TRBJ2-7, with TRBD1 matching over 7 bases. This CDR3 contains 15 residues. CDR1 and CDR2 (germline): MNHEY, SVGAGI. V lost 6 bases, J lost 4 bases, and 12 bases stayed unmatched. CDR3 residues: CASSHTWGQQYEQYF. For the CDR3, the DNA is TGTGCCAGCAGCCACACTTGGGGACAGCAGTACGAGCAGTACTTC.

This clone appeared once. This chain uses TRBV6-6 with TRBJ2-3; TRBD1 might be the D (6 bases). Germline assignment: CDR1 MNHNY and CDR2 SVGAGI (reference sequence). The CDR3 covers 14 residues. V dropped 5 bases and J dropped 5 bases, with 14 bases sitting between them. CDR3 sequence: CASSPSLGGDTQYF. The CDR3 coding sequence is TGTGCCAGCAGTCCTTCGTTAGGGGGAGATACGCAGTATTTT.

The V and J genes are TRBV30 and TRBJ2-5; D tentatively reads TRBD1 or TRBD2 (5 bases each). Germline CDR1 GTSNPN, CDR2 SVGIG (reference sequence). Trimming cost V 0 bases and J 2 bases, with 16 bases left between them. The CDR3 runs to 16 residues. The DNA for the CDR3 is TGTGCCTGGAGTGTACTCGGGGCGGGCGGACAAGAGACCCAGTACTTC. This encodes CAWSVLGAGGQETQYF.

The chain employs TRBV10-3 and TRBJ1-3, with 7 bases lining up with TRBD1. Germline CDR1 ENHRY, CDR2 SYGVKD. This CDR3 has 16 amino acids. The V and J ends lost 4 bases and 0 bases, in that order; junction bases with no gene match: 6. The CDR3 loop is CAISGTGVSSGNTIYF. The CDR3 bases are TGTGCCATCAGTGGGACAGGCGTGAGCTCTGGAAACACCATATATTTT.

The chain recombines TRBV29-1 with TRBJ2-1, with 11 bases aligning to TRBD2. CDR1 is SQVTM, CDR2 ANQGSEA, per germline. CDR3 length: 14 amino acids. V was pared by 4 bases and J by 9 bases, with 8 bases of the junction left unmatched. This CDR3 reads CSVGRLAGNVEQFF. CDR3 in DNA: TGCAGCGTTGGAAGACTAGCGGGAAATGTTGAGCAGTTCTTC.

V gene TRBV28 combines with J gene TRBJ2-7; the D gene is possibly TRBD2 (6 bases). The germline gives CDR1 MDHEN, CDR2 SYDVKM. The length of the CDR3 is 19 residues. Deletions cut 4 bases from V and 3 bases from J, with 28 bases between. The CDR3 nucleotides are TGTGCCAGCAGTTCGCCTCGCGGGGTGGTGAGCGCCAACTACTACGAGCAGTACTTC. Translated: CASSSPRGVVSANYYEQYF.

Worth noting for this clone: The same CDR3 also results from other DNA sequences found in this sample. The V call is TRBV9, the J call TRBJ2-1; 15 nucleotides line up with TRBD2. The CDR3 length is 15 residues. Germline V CDR1 and CDR2: SGDLS, YYNGEE. After removal of 0 bases from V and 9 bases from J, the junction contained 1 base not matched to a gene. The CDR3 sequence: CASSVVGLAGGEQFF. CDR3 nucleotide sequence: TGTGCCAGCAGCGTAGTGGGACTAGCGGGAGGTGAGCAGTTCTTC. Full variable domain (remainder filled in from reference TRBV9 and TRBJ2-1): DSGVTQTPKHLITATGQRVTLRCSPRSGDLSVYWYQQSLDQGLQFLIQYYNGEERAKGNILERFSAQQFPDLHSELNLSSLELGDSALYFCASSVVGLAGGEQFFGPGTRLTVL.

V is TRBV11-2 and J is TRBJ1-5; D is uncertain. CDR1 is SGHAT, CDR2 FQNNGV, per germline. The CDR3 covers 12 residues. V was cut by 5 bases and J by 4 bases, with 6 bases left in between. In nucleotides, the CDR3 is TGTGCCAGCAGCCCCCAGAATCAGCCCCAGCATTTT. Its protein product is CASSPQNQPQHF.

The chain couples TRBV29-1 to TRBJ2-2; D possibly uses TRBD1 or TRBD2 (6 bases each). V shed 4 bases and J shed 5 bases, with 14 bases lying between them. The CDR3 length is 14 residues. CDR1 and CDR2 (germline): SQVTM, ANQGSEA. The CDR3 loop reads CSVARGRGTGELFF. The CDR3 nucleotides read TGCAGCGTTGCACGGGGGCGAGGTACCGGGGAGCTGTTTTTT.

This chain links TRBV10-3 with TRBJ1-5, with 11 bases lining up with TRBD1. Germline loops: CDR1 ENHRY, CDR2 SYGVKD. Unmatched junction bases numbered 9, after V lost 10 bases and J lost 7 bases. The CDR3 runs to 14 residues. The CDR3 coding sequence is TGTGCCACCCGTCGGGACAGGGGGGGACAGCCCCAGCATTTT. Translating gives CATRRDRGGQPQHF.

The rearrangement links TRBV28 to TRBJ2-3; TRBD2 agrees at 16 bases. With V trimmed by 4 bases and J by 4 bases, 8 bases remained unmatched. The germline CDR1 and CDR2 sequences are MDHEN and SYDVKM. The CDR3 is 18 residues long. The CDR3 reads CASSSWGLAGGPADTQYF. The CDR3 region has the DNA TGTGCCAGCAGTTCTTGGGGACTAGCGGGAGGGCCGGCAGATACGCAGTATTTT.

The chain uses TRBV10-2 and TRBJ2-2, with TRBD2 identical over 14 bases. Germline V lookup: CDR1 WSHSY, CDR2 SAAADI. V dropped 8 bases and J dropped 6; count of bases not matched to a gene: 17. The CDR3 has 19 amino acids. CDR3 protein: CASARMGLAGEAIAGELFF. In nucleotides, the CDR3 is TGCGCCAGCGCTCGAATGGGACTAGCGGGAGAAGCAATAGCCGGGGAGCTGTTTTTT.

On this clone itself: Other nucleotide sequences from this sample produce the same CDR3. The chain is built from TRBV19 and TRBJ1-1; TRBD1 agrees at 7 bases. Trimming took 3 bases from V and 3 from J; bases not matched to a gene: 1. Germline V gene sequence: CDR1 LNHDA, CDR2 SQIVND (reference sequence). The CDR3 totals 13 residues. CDR3 coding DNA: TGTGCCAGTAGTATTCAGGGGGACACTGAAGCTTTCTTT. As protein: CASSIQGDTEAFF.